What follows is one T cell receptor (beta chain) and its context. The CDR3 extends over 14 amino acids. Germline V gives CDR1 ENHRY, CDR2 SYGVKD. Trimming cost V 4 bases and J 3 bases, with 13 bases left between them. The record originates from a study of blood T cell repertoires in COVID-19. In the source study's methods: Reference gene primer amplification gave estimated nucleated cell counts. Profiling relied on immunoSEQ multiplex PCR, and the TCRdb table lists in-frame clones only, not all of them. Clone size and the V and J calls come from that table; the DNA yielded D and trimming. The table records roughly 50,000 clones, about four fifths of them present only once.

Sample: peripheral blood. The chain carries TRBV10-3 and TRBJ2-7; TRBD2 is a possible D gene (7 bases). This clonotype was sampled from a woman aged 55-69 years with acute or convalescent COVID-19. The CDR3 reads CAISGLGGGYEQYF. The CDR3 DNA reads TGTGCCATCAGTGGGTTAGGGGGGGGCTACGAGCAGTACTTC.